The clone carrying this T cell receptor (beta chain) has just a few counts. Its antigen is currently unknown. This entry belongs to a study of cytomegalovirus exposure and HLA in healthy donors. Overall study: Falling in the Caucasian-associated ancestry cluster were approximately 84% of 300 to 500 genotyped donors. Study results and caveats: Cytomegalovirus status was reportedly diagnosed by the classifier with high specificity and sensitivity. Only CMV serostatus was available as immune exposure information.

The PCR contained 60 Vbeta and 13 Jbeta primers. Libraries were prepared by immunoSEQ multiplex PCR; TCRdb keeps only in-frame clonotypes and omits some of them. The sample includes about 200,000 clones, less than 80% seen only once; the top ten take 0.2% to 0.25%. Between the trimmed V and J ends, which lost 3 bases and 4 bases, there was a span of 14 bases. Per germline, CDR1 SGDLS and CDR2 YYNGEE. The CDR3 runs to 15 residues. This receptor was obtained from a girl between 2 and 10 years old in good health and CMV-seronegative. Sample: PBMCs. This rearrangement joins TRBV9 to TRBJ1-5; maybe TRBD1 (5 bases). Written as DNA, the CDR3 is TGTGCCAGCAGCGCCGGGACTCTCGGAAATCAGCCCCAGCATTTT. As protein: CASSAGTLGNQPQHF.